Here is one T cell receptor beta chain with its context. No antigen is known for it. Trimming took 5 bases from V and 4 from J, leaving 13 bases between them. In germline, CDR1 is LNHDA, CDR2 SQIVND (reference sequence). This CDR3 comprises 14 residues. The sample is drawn from a study of T cells in Graves' hyperthyroidism and ophthalmopathy. Overall study results and limits: Most clonotypes expanded in thyroid above 0.001 were likewise present in blood. Patients with ophthalmopathy were separated from those with stable hyperthyroidism by a 13 V-J model. It was a median approximately 6.9 months before onset that the model predicted ophthalmopathy.

What was amplified from RNA transcripts were TCR beta CDR3 regions. Using the HTBI primer set, a first-round RT-PCR was run on the TCR CDR3. TCRdb re-called the multiplex PCR reads through MiXCR, storing one row per CDR3 protein. The sample records about 350,000 distinct CDR3 sequences, 11% to 15% being singletons. Diagnoses were established using clinical symptoms, serum thyroxine and TRAb, thyroid ultrasound and orbital computed tomography. Material for sequencing was blood. This clonotype was sampled from a woman in her thirties with Graves' hyperthyroidism. The chain couples TRBV19 to TRBJ2-3; D unresolved. CDR3 in DNA: TGTGCCAGTAGTTCCACGACGATGCCAGATACGCAGTATTTT. Translated, it gives CASSSTTMPDTQYF.